The 8 T cell receptor beta chains below all came from one sample that was sequenced in a study of regulatory T cells in long-lasting Graves disease. Building of the TCR beta libraries involved iRepertoire HTBI primers and Arm-PCR of CDR3 regions. TCRdb re-derived calls from the multiplex PCR reads in MiXCR, one entry per CDR3 protein. Among 400,000 to 500,000 distinct CDR3 sequences listed, approximately 14% were seen once. Time point described: newly diagnosed GD, antithyroid drugs for less than 3 months. PBMC RNA served as the TCR library source. This sample also belongs to another study, concerning T cells in Graves' hyperthyroidism and ophthalmopathy.

The sequencing here drew on peripheral blood mononuclear cells (PBMCs), taken at new diagnosis, from a patient treated with antithyroid drugs. These receptors were obtained from a woman aged 45 to 65 with Graves disease.

Comments on this clonotype: Since a much larger clone is just one base distant, this may be a read error. The chain combines TRBV6-5 with TRBJ2-1; D is uncertain. The V gene's germline CDR1 is MNHEY and CDR2 SVGAGI. The germline V and J ends were trimmed by 4 bases and 10 bases, with 17 bases remaining between them. The CDR3 length is 14 residues. The DNA of the CDR3 is TGTGCCAGCAGTTTAGTCGGACGATACTACGAGCAGTTCTTC. Protein sequence: CASSLVGRYYEQFF.

A note on this clonotype: A much more abundant neighbour one base away suggests this may be a read error. The CDR3 end shows no conserved phenylalanine or tryptophan, and so a read error is likely. This rearrangement joins TRBV6-5 to TRBJ1-3; the D gene is possibly TRBD1 (5 bases). The CDR3 is 15 amino acids. Germline V gene sequence: CDR1 MNHEY, CDR2 SVGAGI. The V end lost 4 bases, the J end lost 2 bases, and 12 bases lay between the germline ends. The CDR3 nucleotides read TGTGCCAGCAGTTCGGGACCAAGCGCTGGAAACACCATATATCTT. It yields the protein CASSSGPSAGNTIYL.

Comment on this clonotype: A much bigger clone sits one base away, suggesting this may be a read error. The chain couples TRBV11-1 to TRBJ2-1; no definite D call. Deletions cut 7 bases from V and 9 bases from J, with 16 bases between. The germline V gene has CDR1 SGHAT and CDR2 FQDESV (reference sequence). This CDR3 is 13 amino acids long. This CDR3 reads CASNVTSTFEQFF. CDR3 sequence (DNA): TGTGCCAGCAACGTCACTTCAACGTTTGAGCAGTTCTTC.

There are many counts of this clonotype. The chain has TRBV7-6 and TRBJ2-7; D may be TRBD2 (6 bases). V shed 0 bases and J shed 4 bases, with 10 bases lying between them. Germline V CDR1 and CDR2: SGHVS, FNYEAQ. The CDR3 sequence is 14 residues long. The CDR3 loop reads CASSLAVRGYEQYF. CDR3 DNA: TGTGCCAGCAGCTTAGCCGTCCGGGGGTACGAGCAGTACTTC. The full variable domain, in which reference TRBV7-6 and TRBJ2-7 provide the parts outside the CDR3, is GAGVSQSPRYKVTKRGQDVALRCDPISGHVSLYWYRQALGQGPEFLTYFNYEAQQDKSGLPNDRFSAERPEGSISTLTIQRTEQRDSAMYRCASSLAVRGYEQYFGPGTRLTVT.

This clonotype was seen ten or more times. The chain employs TRBV10-2 and TRBJ2-7, with D possibly TRBD2 on 6 matching bases. The germline V gene encodes CDR1 WSHSY and CDR2 SAAADI. The CDR3 totals 11 residues. V lost 7 bases and J lost 4, with 8 bases in between. CDR3 residues: CASIGGYEQYF. In DNA form, the CDR3 reads TGCGCCAGCATTGGAGGGTACGAGCAGTACTTC.

Comment on this clonotype: The CDR3 ends on some other residue instead of the conserved phenylalanine or tryptophan, so this is likely a read error. The chain recombines TRBV4-1 with TRBJ2-7; 7 bases align to TRBD1. Looked up from germline, CDR1 is MGHRA and CDR2 is YSYEKL. The CDR3 contains 14 residues. The junction had 7 bases not matched to a gene; V was cut back by 6 bases and J by 2 bases. The chain's CDR3 is CASSPPGTAYEQYC. The CDR3, as DNA: TGCGCCAGCAGTCCTCCCGGGACAGCCTACGAGCAGTACTGC.

This clonotype was picked up a small number of times. The chain uses TRBV3-1 and TRBJ2-6; possible D gene TRBD2, 5 bases. The CDR3 length is 16 residues. Between the trimmed V and J ends, which lost 1 base and 3 bases, there was a span of 10 bases. Germline V gives CDR1 LGHDT, CDR2 YNNKEL (reference sequence). CDR3 bases: TGTGCCAGCAGCCAAGGTCGGGGAAGTGGGGCCAACGTCCTGACTTTC. This codes for CASSQGRGSGANVLTF.

The table lists this clonotype with many counts. This sequence joins TRBV10-3 and TRBJ1-5, with TRBD1 matching over 7 bases. The V and J ends lost 0 bases and 5 bases, in that order; junction bases with no gene match: 7. Germline CDR1 and CDR2: ENHRY and SYGVKD. The CDR3 extends over 16 amino acids. Here the CDR3 DNA reads TGTGCCATCAGTGAGTCCGCGACAGGGAAATATCAGCCCCAGCATTTT. Translated, it gives CAISESATGKYQPQHF.